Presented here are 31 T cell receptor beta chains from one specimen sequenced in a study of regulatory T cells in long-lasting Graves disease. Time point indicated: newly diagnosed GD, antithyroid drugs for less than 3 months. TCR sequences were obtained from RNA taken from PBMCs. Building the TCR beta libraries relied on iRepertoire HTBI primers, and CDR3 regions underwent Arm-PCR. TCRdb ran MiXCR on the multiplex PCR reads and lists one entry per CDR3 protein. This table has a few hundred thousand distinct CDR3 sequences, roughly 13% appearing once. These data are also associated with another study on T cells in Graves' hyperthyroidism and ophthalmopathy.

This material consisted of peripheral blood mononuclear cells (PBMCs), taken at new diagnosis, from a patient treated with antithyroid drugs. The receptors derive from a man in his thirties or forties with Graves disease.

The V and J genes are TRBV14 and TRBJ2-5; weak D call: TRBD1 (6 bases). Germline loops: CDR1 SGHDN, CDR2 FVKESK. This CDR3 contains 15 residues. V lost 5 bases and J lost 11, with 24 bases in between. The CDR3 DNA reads TGTGCCAGCAGCTCCGGACAGAGCTCCTACAATGAGCAGTACTTC. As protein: CASSSGQSSYNEQYF.

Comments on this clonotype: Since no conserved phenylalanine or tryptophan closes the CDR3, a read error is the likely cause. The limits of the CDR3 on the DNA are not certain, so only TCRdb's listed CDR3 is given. The CDR3 is CASSAMGYEQYFGP. The genes are TRBV2 and TRBJ2-4; TRBD2, as called in the table, went unchecked against the DNA. The CDR3 is 14 amino acids in total, end residues counted. The germline V gene has CDR1 SNHLY and CDR2 FYNNEI.

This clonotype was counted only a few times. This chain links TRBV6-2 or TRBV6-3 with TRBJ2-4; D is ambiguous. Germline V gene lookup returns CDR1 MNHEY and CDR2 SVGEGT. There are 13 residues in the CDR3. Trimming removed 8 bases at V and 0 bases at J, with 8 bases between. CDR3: CASGEVAKNIQYF. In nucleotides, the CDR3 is TGTGCCAGCGGAGAAGTAGCCAAAAACATTCAGTACTTC.

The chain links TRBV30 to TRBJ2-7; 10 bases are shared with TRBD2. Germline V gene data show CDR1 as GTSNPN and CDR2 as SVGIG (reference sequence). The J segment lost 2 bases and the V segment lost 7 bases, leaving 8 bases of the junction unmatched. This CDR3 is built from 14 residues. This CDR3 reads CASGVAGGPYEQYF. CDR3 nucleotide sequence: TGTGCCTCAGGGGTAGCGGGAGGTCCCTACGAGCAGTACTTC.

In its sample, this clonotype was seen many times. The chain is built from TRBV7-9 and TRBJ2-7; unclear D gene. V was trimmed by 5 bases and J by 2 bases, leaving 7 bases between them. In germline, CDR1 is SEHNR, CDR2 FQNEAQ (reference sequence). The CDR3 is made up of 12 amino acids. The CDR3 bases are TGTGCCAGCAGCCCTTTAACCTACGAGCAGTACTTC. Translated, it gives CASSPLTYEQYF.

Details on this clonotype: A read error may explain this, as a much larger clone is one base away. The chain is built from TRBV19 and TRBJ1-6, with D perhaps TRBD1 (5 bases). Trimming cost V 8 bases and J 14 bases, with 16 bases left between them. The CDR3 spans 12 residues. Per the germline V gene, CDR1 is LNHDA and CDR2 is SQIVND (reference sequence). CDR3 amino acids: CASEGPIASLHF. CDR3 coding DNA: TGTGCCAGTGAGGGACCTATAGCCTCCCTCCACTTT.

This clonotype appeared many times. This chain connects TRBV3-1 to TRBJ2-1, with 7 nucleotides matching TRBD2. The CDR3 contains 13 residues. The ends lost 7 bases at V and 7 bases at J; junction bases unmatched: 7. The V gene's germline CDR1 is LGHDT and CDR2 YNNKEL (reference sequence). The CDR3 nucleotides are TGTGCCAGCAATTTGAGGGGAGGGAATGAGCAGTTCTTC. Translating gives CASNLRGGNEQFF.

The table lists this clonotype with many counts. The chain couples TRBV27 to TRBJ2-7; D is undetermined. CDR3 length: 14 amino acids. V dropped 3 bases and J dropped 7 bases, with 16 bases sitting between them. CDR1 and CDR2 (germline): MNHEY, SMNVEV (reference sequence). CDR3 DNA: TGTGCCAGCAGTTTCGGCCTTACCACCGGGGAGCAGTACTTC. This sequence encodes CASSFGLTTGEQYF.

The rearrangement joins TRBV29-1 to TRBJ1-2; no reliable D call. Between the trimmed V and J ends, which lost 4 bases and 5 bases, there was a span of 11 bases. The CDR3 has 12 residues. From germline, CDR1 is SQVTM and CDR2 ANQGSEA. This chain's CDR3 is CSVASRGYGYTF. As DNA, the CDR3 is TGCAGCGTTGCCAGCCGGGGTTATGGCTACACCTTC.

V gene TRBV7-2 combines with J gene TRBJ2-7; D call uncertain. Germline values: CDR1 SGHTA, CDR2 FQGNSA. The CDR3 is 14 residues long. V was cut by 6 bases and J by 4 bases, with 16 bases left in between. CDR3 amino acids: CASSPGQARYEQYF. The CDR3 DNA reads TGTGCCAGCAGTCCAGGCCAAGCGAGGTACGAGCAGTACTTC. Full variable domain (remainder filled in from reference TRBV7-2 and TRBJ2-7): GAGVSQSPSNKVTEKGKDVELRCDPISGHTALYWYRQSLGQGLEFLIYFQGNSAPDKSGLPSDRFSAERTGGSVSTLTIQRTQQEDSAVYLCASSPGQARYEQYFGPGTRLTVT.

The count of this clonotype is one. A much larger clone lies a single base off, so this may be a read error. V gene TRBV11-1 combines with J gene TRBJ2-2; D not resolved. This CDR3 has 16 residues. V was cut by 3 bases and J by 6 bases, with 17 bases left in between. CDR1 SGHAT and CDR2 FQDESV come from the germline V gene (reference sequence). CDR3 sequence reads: CASSFPSGFIAGELFF. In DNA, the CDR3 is TGTGCCAGCAGCTTCCCTAGTGGGTTTATCGCCGGGGAGCTGTTTTTT.

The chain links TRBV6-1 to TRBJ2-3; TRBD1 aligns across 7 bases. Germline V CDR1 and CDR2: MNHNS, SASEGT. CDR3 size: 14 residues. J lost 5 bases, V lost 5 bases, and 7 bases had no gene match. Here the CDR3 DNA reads TGTGCCAGCAGTCCCGGACAGGTTGGAGATACGCAGTATTTT. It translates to CASSPGQVGDTQYF.

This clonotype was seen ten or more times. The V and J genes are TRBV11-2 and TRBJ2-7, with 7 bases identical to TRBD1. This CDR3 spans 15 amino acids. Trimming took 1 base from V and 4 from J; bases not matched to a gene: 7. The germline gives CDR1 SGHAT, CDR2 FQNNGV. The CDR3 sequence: CASSLGQGPQYEQYF. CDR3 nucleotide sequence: TGTGCCAGCAGCTTAGGACAGGGTCCCCAATACGAGCAGTACTTC. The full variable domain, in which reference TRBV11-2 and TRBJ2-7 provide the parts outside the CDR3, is EAGVAQSPRYKIIEKRQSVAFWCNPISGHATLYWYQQILGQGPKLLIQFQNNGVVDDSQLPKDRFSAERLKGVDSTLKIQPAKLEDSAVYLCASSLGQGPQYEQYFGPGTRLTVT.

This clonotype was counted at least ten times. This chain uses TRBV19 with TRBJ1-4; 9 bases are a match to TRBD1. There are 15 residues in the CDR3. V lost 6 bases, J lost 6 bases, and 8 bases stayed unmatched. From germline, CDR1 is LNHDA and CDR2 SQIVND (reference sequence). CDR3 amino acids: CASSPWTGEDEKLFF. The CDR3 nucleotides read TGTGCCAGTAGCCCTTGGACAGGGGAGGATGAAAAACTGTTTTTT.

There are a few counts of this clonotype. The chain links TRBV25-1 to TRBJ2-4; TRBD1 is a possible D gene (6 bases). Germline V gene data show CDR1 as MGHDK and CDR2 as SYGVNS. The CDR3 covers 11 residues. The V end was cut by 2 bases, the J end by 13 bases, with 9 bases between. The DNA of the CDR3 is TGTGCCAGCAGTGAACTCGGGACACAGTACTTC. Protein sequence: CASSELGTQYF.

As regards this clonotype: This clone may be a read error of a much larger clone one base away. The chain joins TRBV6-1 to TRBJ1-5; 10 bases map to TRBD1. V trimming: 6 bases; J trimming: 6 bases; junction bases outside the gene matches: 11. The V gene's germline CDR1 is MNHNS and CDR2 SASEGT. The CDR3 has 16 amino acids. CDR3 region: CASSPWDRGLSQPQHF. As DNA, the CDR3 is TGTGCCAGCAGCCCTTGGGACAGGGGACTCAGTCAGCCCCAGCATTTT.

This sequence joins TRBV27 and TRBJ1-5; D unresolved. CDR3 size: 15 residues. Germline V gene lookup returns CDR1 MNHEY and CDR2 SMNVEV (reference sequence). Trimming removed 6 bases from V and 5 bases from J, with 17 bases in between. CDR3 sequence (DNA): TGTGCCAGCAGGCCTACCCAAGGTGGGGATCAGCCCCAGCATTTT. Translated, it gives CASRPTQGGDQPQHF.

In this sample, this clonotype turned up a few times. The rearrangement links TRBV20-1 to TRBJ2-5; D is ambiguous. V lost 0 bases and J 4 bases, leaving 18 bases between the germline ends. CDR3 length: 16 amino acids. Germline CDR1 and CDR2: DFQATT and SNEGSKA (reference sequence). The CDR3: CSAREPPPGSGETQYF. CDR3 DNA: TGCAGTGCTAGAGAACCCCCCCCCGGGTCAGGAGAGACCCAGTACTTC.

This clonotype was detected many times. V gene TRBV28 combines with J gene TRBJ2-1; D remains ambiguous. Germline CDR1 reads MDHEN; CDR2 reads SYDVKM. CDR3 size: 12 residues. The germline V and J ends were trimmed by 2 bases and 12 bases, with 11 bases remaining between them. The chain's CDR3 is CASSLQRVGQFF. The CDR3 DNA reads TGTGCCAGCAGTTTACAACGGGTAGGGCAGTTCTTC. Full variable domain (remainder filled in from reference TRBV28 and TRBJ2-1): DVKVTQSSRYLVKRTGEKVFLECVQDMDHENMFWYRQDPGLGLRLIYFSYDVKMKEKGDIPEGYSVSREKKERFSLILESASTNQTSMYLCASSLQRVGQFFGPGTRLTVL.

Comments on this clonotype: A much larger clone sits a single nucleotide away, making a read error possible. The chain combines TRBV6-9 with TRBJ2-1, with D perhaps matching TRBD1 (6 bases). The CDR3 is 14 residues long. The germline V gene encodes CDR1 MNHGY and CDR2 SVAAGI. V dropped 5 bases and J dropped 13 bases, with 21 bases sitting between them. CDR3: CASSHTTGGETQFF. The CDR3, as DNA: TGTGCCAGCAGTCATACGACAGGTGGGGAGACCCAGTTCTTC.

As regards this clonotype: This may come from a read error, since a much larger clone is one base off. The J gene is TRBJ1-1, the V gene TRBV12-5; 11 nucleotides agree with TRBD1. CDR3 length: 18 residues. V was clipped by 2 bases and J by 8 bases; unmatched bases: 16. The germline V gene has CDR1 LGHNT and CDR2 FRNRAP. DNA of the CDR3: TGTGCTAGTGGTTTGCCCCCCGGGACAGGGGGGTGGGGCATCGAAGCTTTCTTT. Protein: CASGLPPGTGGWGIEAFF.

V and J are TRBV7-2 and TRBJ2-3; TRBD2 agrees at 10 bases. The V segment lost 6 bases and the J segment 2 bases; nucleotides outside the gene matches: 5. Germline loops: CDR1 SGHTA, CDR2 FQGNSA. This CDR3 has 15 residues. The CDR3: CASSWTSGLTDTQYF. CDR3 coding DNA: TGTGCCAGCAGTTGGACTAGCGGCCTCACAGATACGCAGTATTTT. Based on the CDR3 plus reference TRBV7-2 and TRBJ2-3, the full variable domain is GAGVSQSPSNKVTEKGKDVELRCDPISGHTALYWYRQSLGQGLEFLIYFQGNSAPDKSGLPSDRFSAERTGGSVSTLTIQRTQQEDSAVYLCASSWTSGLTDTQYFGPGTRLTVL.

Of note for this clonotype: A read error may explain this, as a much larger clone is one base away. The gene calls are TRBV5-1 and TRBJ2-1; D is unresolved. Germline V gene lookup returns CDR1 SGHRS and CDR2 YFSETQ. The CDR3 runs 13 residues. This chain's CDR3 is CASSFPRGDERFF. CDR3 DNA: TGCGCCAGCAGCTTCCCCCGCGGAGATGAGCGGTTCTTC.

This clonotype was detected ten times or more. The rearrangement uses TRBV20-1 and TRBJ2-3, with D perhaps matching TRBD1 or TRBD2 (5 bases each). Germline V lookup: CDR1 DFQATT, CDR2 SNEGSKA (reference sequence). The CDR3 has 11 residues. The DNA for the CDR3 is TGCAGAGGGACGCTCACAGATACGCAGTATTTT. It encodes CRGTLTDTQYF.

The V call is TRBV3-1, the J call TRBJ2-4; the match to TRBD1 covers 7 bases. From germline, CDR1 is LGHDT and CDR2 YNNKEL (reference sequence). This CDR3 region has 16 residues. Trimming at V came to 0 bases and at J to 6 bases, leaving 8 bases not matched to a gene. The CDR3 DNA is TGTGCCAGCAGCCAAGAGTTCGGGGACAGTCTAAACATTCAGTACTTC. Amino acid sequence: CASSQEFGDSLNIQYF.

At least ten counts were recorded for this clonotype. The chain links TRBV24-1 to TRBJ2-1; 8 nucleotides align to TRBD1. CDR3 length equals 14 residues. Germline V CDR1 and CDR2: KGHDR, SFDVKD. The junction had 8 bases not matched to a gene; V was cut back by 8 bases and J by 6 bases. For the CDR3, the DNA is TGTGCCACCAACGACAGGGGCCCGGGCAATGAGCAGTTCTTC. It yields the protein CATNDRGPGNEQFF.

The CDR3 is CASSRTDLYGYTF. In DNA, the CDR3 is TGTGCCAGCTCTAGGACAGATCTCTATGGCTACACCTTC. V is TRBV18 and J is TRBJ1-2; D might be TRBD1 (6 bases). The V and J ends lost 6 bases and 4 bases respectively, with 12 bases between them. This CDR3 has 13 amino acids. CDR1 and CDR2 from the germline V gene are KGHSH and LQKENI.

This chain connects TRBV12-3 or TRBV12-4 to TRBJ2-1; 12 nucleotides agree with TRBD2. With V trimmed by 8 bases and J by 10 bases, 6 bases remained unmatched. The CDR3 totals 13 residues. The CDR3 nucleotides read TGTGCCAGCCGCCTAGCGGGAGGGGGAGAGCAGTTCTTC. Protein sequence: CASRLAGGGEQFF.

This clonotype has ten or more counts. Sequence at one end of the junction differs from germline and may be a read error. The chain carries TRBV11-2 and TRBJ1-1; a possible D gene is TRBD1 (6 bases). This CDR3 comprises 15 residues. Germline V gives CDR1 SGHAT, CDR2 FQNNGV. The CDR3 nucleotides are TGTGCCAGCAGCTCCCTCGAGGGGGGGGTAGATGAAGCTTTCTTC. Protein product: CASSSLEGGVDEAFF.

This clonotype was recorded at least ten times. CDR3 in amino acids: CASSPGKETQYF. CDR3 nucleotides: TGTGCCAGCAGCCCCGGGAAAGAGACCCAGTACTTC. The V gene is TRBV7-9, the J gene TRBJ2-5, with TRBD2 as a possible D gene (5 bases). The CDR3 length is 12 residues. CDR1 SEHNR and CDR2 FQNEAQ come from the germline V gene (reference sequence). The germline V and J ends were trimmed by 5 bases and 3 bases, with 7 bases remaining between them.

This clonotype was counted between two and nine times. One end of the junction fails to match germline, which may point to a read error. The DNA for the CDR3 is TGTGCCAGCAGCCAAGATGGGAGCGGGAGTGGGGATACGCAGTATTTT. It is translated as CASSQDGSGSGDTQYF. The chain links TRBV4-1 to TRBJ2-3, with 8 bases matching TRBD2. The CDR3 runs 16 residues. Germline V gene lookup returns CDR1 MGHRA and CDR2 YSYEKL.